Presented here are 16 T cell receptor beta chains from one specimen sequenced in a study of T cells in Graves' hyperthyroidism and ophthalmopathy. TCR beta CDR3 sequences were amplified from RNA transcripts. The HTBI primer set was used in a first-round RT-PCR of the TCR CDR3. From the multiplex PCR reads, TCRdb called clonotypes with MiXCR, one entry per CDR3 protein. The data show hundreds of thousands of distinct CDR3 sequences, about 20% seen once. The sequencing input was blood. These receptors all come from a man aged 30-40 years with Graves' ophthalmopathy.

This clonotype occurred a few times. This sequence joins TRBV20-1 and TRBJ1-3; 7 bases align to TRBD1. V lost 2 bases and J lost 0; bases outside the gene matches: 4. CDR3 size: 15 residues. Germline assignment: CDR1 DFQATT and CDR2 SNEGSKA (reference sequence). CDR3 nucleotides: TGCAGTGCTAGATACAACAGGGGCTCTGGAAACACCATATATTTT. Translation gives CSARYNRGSGNTIYF.

This chain connects TRBV28 to TRBJ1-6; D perhaps matches TRBD1 (5 bases). In germline, CDR1 is MDHEN, CDR2 SYDVKM. CDR3 length: 14 residues. V was cut by 3 bases and J by 8 bases, with 11 bases left in between. CDR3 nucleotide sequence: TGTGCCAGCAGTTTCAGGGTTTGGGATTCACCCCTCCACTTT. Amino acids: CASSFRVWDSPLHF.

The gene calls are TRBV28 and TRBJ2-1, with a weak D call TRBD2 (5 bases). The CDR3 spans 14 residues. Trimming stripped 2 bases from V and 4 bases from J, with 9 bases between. Germline loops: CDR1 MDHEN, CDR2 SYDVKM. Here the CDR3 DNA reads TGTGCCAGCAGTTTAATGTCGGGATACAATGAGCAGTTCTTC. The encoded protein is CASSLMSGYNEQFF. The complete variable domain, with remaining parts taken from reference TRBV28 and TRBJ2-1, reads DVKVTQSSRYLVKRTGEKVFLECVQDMDHENMFWYRQDPGLGLRLIYFSYDVKMKEKGDIPEGYSVSREKKERFSLILESASTNQTSMYLCASSLMSGYNEQFFGPGTRLTVL.

This clonotype showed up many times. The rearrangement links TRBV20-1 to TRBJ2-7; D might be TRBD2 (6 bases). V gave up 0 bases and J gave up 4 bases, with 13 bases separating them. This CDR3 is 14 amino acids long. From germline, CDR1 is DFQATT and CDR2 SNEGSKA (reference sequence). The CDR3, as DNA: TGCAGTGCTAGAGATATCCGGGGGAAATACGAGCAGTACTTC. Its translation is CSARDIRGKYEQYF.

This clonotype showed up many times. The rearrangement links TRBV6-5 to TRBJ2-7; tentatively, D is TRBD2 (6 bases). This CDR3 region has 16 residues. Germline loops: CDR1 MNHEY, CDR2 SVGAGI. Trimming removed 0 bases from V and 1 base from J, with 13 bases in between. The CDR3 DNA is TGTGCCAGCAGTTACTCAGGCGGGACCATATCCTACGAGCAGTACTTC. This sequence encodes CASSYSGGTISYEQYF.

J is TRBJ2-5 and V is TRBV18; D unresolved. The CDR3 is 13 amino acids. Trimming pared 2 bases from V and 2 bases from J, leaving 6 bases between. Germline CDR1 is KGHSH and CDR2 is LQKENI. CDR3 nucleotides: TGTGCCAGCTCACCAGGGCGGCAAGAGACCCAGTACTTC. It specifies CASSPGRQETQYF.

In this sample, this clonotype turned up a few times. This chain joins TRBV3-1 and TRBJ2-5, with D tentatively TRBD2 (6 bases). V dropped 5 bases and J dropped 3 bases, with 10 bases sitting between them. This CDR3 is built from 13 residues. The germline gives CDR1 LGHDT, CDR2 YNNKEL (reference sequence). CDR3 coding DNA: TGTGCCAGCAGCTCGACTAGTAAAGAGACCCAGTACTTC. Encoded protein: CASSSTSKETQYF.

This clonotype was seen more than once but under ten times. The rearrangement joins TRBV10-3 to TRBJ2-7; D is undetermined. V shed 7 bases and J shed 0 bases, with 7 bases lying between them. CDR1 ENHRY and CDR2 SYGVKD come from the germline V gene. The CDR3 consists of 12 residues. The CDR3 sequence: CAIMSISYEQYF. The CDR3 DNA reads as TGTGCCATCATGTCTATCTCCTACGAGCAGTACTTC.

The V call is TRBV12-3 or TRBV12-4, the J call TRBJ2-1, with 10 bases lining up with TRBD2. With V trimmed by 6 bases and J by 1 base, 12 bases remained unmatched. The CDR3 length is 18 residues. Here the CDR3 reads CASSLSGRAPVSYNEQFF. The CDR3 bases are TGTGCCAGCAGCCTCAGCGGGAGGGCCCCTGTGTCCTACAATGAGCAGTTCTTC.

Details on this clonotype: This could be a read error, since a much larger clone is one nucleotide away. The chain joins TRBV2 to TRBJ1-5; no reliable D call. The CDR3 is 14 amino acids. CDR1 is SNHLY and CDR2 is FYNNEI in the germline V gene. The CDR3 DNA reads as TGTGCCAGCCAGAGGGAAGGGCGCAATCGGCCCCAGCATTTT. It is translated as CASQREGRNRPQHF.

The sample holds a few counts of this clonotype. The V and J genes are TRBV19 and TRBJ1-2; maybe TRBD1 (5 bases). Deletions cut 2 bases from V and 6 bases from J, with 13 bases between. Germline CDR1 is LNHDA and CDR2 is SQIVND (reference sequence). This CDR3 has 14 amino acids. The CDR3 loop reads CASSILLRENGYTF. In nucleotides, the CDR3 is TGTGCCAGTAGTATATTACTCAGGGAGAATGGCTACACCTTC.

This clonotype came up many times. The V call is TRBV20-1, the J call TRBJ1-4; tentative D call: TRBD1 (5 bases). The V end lost 7 bases, the J end lost 1 base, and 13 bases lay between the germline ends. The CDR3 consists of 14 residues. CDR1 and CDR2 (germline): DFQATT, SNEGSKA (reference sequence). As DNA, the CDR3 is TGCAGTGTGGAAGGGCAGGGAACTAATGAAAAACTGTTTTTT. Translated: CSVEGQGTNEKLFF.

This clonotype came up many times. The chain couples TRBV20-1 to TRBJ2-5; D gene unclear. Trimming left V 6 bases short and J 5 bases short, with 16 bases between. There are 13 residues in the CDR3. Germline lookup yields CDR1 DFQATT and CDR2 SNEGSKA (reference sequence). The CDR3 DNA sequence: TGCAGTGCCCAACACTCCTCAAAGGAGACCCAGTACTTC. Translated, it gives CSAQHSSKETQYF.

The rearrangement joins TRBV7-9 to TRBJ2-2; 11 bases match TRBD2. CDR1 and CDR2 (germline): SEHNR, FQNEAQ (reference sequence). J was trimmed by 1 base and V by 2 bases; bases with no gene match: 6. The CDR3 has 18 residues. The chain's CDR3 is CASSLPRGLAENTGELFF. The CDR3 DNA sequence: TGTGCCAGCAGCTTACCCCGGGGACTAGCGGAGAACACCGGGGAGCTGTTTTTT.

In its sample, this clonotype was seen many times. One junction end disagrees with the germline gene, perhaps due to a read error. V gene TRBV28 combines with J gene TRBJ2-4; possible D gene TRBD2, 6 bases. The CDR3 has 15 residues. Germline V CDR1 and CDR2: MDHEN, SYDVKM. CDR3 region: CASSLGGLAKNIQYF. The CDR3 nucleotides are TGCGCCAGCAGCTTGGGAGGATTAGCCAAAAACATTCAGTACTTC.

This clonotype was detected only a few times. Sequence at one end of the junction differs from germline and may be a read error. This rearrangement joins TRBV28 to TRBJ1-6; D might be TRBD1 (5 bases). The length of the CDR3 is 14 residues. Germline CDR1 and CDR2: MDHEN and SYDVKM. In nucleotides, the CDR3 is TGTGCCAGCAGCACGGGACTCGGGAATTCACCCTTCCACTTT. Residues: CASSTGLGNSPFHF.